This T cell receptor (beta chain) was observed in a study of PD-1 blockade in classical Hodgkin lymphoma. General study points: Compared with healthy donors, newly diagnosed patients reportedly showed lower baseline TCR diversity.

The data were produced by immunoSEQ multiplex PCR, yet TCRdb's version contains in-frame clones alone and is incomplete. The data show roughly 100,000 clones, roughly 89% seen once. With 2 bases clipped from V and 2 bases from J, the junction kept 4 bases outside the gene matches. Looked up from germline, CDR1 is GTSNPN and CDR2 is SVGIG (reference sequence). The length of the CDR3 is 14 residues. Time point here: cycle 4 day 1 (C4D1), after more than five weeks of nivolumab. All the patients suffered relapse after autologous stem cell transplantation, and brentuximab vedotin exposure differed. There are a few counts of this clone. Its target is unknown.

This TCR was sampled from a human donor with classical Hodgkin lymphoma. The sequenced sample was peripheral blood mononuclear cells (PBMCs), obtained before the fourth cycle of nivolumab. V and J are TRBV30 and TRBJ1-2, with TRBD1 matching over 8 bases. This chain's CDR3 is CAWSRRTGNYGYTF. DNA of the CDR3: TGTGCCTGGAGTCGGAGGACAGGGAACTATGGCTACACCTTC. The full variable domain, with the rest looked up from reference TRBV30 and TRBJ1-2, is SQTIHQWPATLVQPVGSPLSLECTVEGTSNPNLYWYRQAAGRGLQLLFYSVGIGQISSEVPQNLSASRPQDRQFILSSKKLLLSDSGFYLCAWSRRTGNYGYTFGSGTRLTVV.